This T cell receptor beta chain was captured in a study of blood T cell repertoires in COVID-19. Turning to the study itself: There were acute and convalescent COVID-19 samples, and they came from the United States, Italy and Spain. Sources were T cells, B-cell-depleted T cells, or PBMCs; the material itself was cDNA or gDNA.

The germline V gene has CDR1 LNHDA and CDR2 SQIVND (reference sequence). CDR3 length: 14 amino acids. The V end lost 7 bases, the J end lost 4 bases, and 13 bases lay between the germline ends. Per the original data handling: Estimation of nucleated cell counts was performed using reference gene primer amplification. Assay used: immunoSEQ multiplex PCR; TCRdb lists only in-frame clones, some missing. The V and J calls and clone size are taken from that table; D and trimming were inferred from the DNA. The table lists under 350,000 clones, approximately 90% of them singletons. The chain employs TRBV19 and TRBJ2-2; D gene ambiguous. The sequenced sample consisted of peripheral blood. The receptor's source is a man between 18 and 29 years old with active or convalescent COVID-19. This CDR3 is CASNWAFATGELFF. In DNA form, the CDR3 reads TGTGCCAGTAATTGGGCCTTCGCCACCGGGGAGCTGTTTTTT.